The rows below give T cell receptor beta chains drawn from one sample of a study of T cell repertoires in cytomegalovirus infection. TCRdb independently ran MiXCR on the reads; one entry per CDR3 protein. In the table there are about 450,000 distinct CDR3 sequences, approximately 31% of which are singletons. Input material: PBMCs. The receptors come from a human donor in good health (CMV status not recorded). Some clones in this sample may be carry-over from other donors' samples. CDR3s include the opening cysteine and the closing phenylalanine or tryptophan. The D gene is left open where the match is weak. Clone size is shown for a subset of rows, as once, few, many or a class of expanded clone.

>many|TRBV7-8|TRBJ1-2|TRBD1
TGTGCCAGCAGCCCGGCGGGGACAGTTAACTATGGCTACACCTTC
CASSPAGTVNYGYTF
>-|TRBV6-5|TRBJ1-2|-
TGTGCCAGCAGTTACACCTCGTTCAGCATCTATGGCTACACCTTC
CASSYTSFSIYGYTF
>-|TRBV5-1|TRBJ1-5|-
TGCGCCAGCAGTATAGGACCTACCAATCAGCCCCAGCATTTT
CASSIGPTNQPQHF
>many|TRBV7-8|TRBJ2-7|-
TGTGCCAGCAGCAAACTAGGGGTATGGTCCTACGAGCAGTACTTC
CASSKLGVWSYEQYF
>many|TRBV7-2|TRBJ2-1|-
TGTGCCAGCAGCCCCGAGACGGCGGGGTACAATGAGCAGTTCTTC
CASSPETAGYNEQFF
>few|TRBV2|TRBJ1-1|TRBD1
TGTGCCACATACCACACCCACAAACAGGGGGCATACACTGAAGCTTTCTTT
CATYHTHKQGAYTEAFF
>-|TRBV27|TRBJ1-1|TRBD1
TGTGCCAGCAGTCGACAGGGATATGGGGGCTGGACTGAAGCTTTCTTT
CASSRQGYGGWTEAFF
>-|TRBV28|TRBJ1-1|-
TGTGACAGCAGTTTACCGGGTACCGAAGCTTTCTTT
CDSSLPGTEAFF
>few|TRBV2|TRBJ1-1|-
TGTGCCAGCAGTGGTCAGGGGGCTTTCTTT
CASSGQGAFF
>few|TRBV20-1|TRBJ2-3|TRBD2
TGCAGTGCTAGAGAGCTTGAGCGGGGAGGTACGCAGTATTTT
CSARELERGGTQYF
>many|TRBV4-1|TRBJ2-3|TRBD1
TGCGCCAGCAGCCCAGGGGGTGGGGGCACAGATACGCAGTATTTT
CASSPGGGGTDTQYF
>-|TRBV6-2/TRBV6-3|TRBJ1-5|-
TGTGCCAGCAGTTACAGTTTAGGCAATCAGCCCCAGCATTTT
CASSYSLGNQPQHF
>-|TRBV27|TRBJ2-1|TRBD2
TGTGCCAGCAGTTTATCGATAATTGCGGGGGGGCTCAGTGAGCAGTTCTTC
CASSLSIIAGGLSEQFF
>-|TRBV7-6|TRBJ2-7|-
TGTGCCAGCAGCTCCCCGGGCGGGGCCCACCCCTACGAGCAGTACTTC
CASSSPGGAHPYEQYF
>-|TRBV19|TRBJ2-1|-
TGTGCCAGTAGTATCGGGATTAACAATGAGCAGTTCTTC
CASSIGINNEQFF